This entry lists 17 T cell receptor beta chains sequenced from one sample in a study of shared clonotypes between healthy human individuals. The data were produced by immunoSEQ multiplex PCR, yet TCRdb's version contains in-frame clones alone and is incomplete. Here the sample spans 2 million to 3 million clones, over 85% being singletons. The sample taken for sequencing was naive CD4+ T cells from PBMCs. Sample subset: CD45RA+ positively selected. These receptors were obtained from a man aged 18 to 30 in good health. Some clones in this sample may be carry-over from other donors' samples.

This clone was counted once. The CDR3 here is CASRTLRTTNTGELFF. In DNA, the CDR3 is TGTGCCAGCAGGACCTTACGGACCACGAACACCGGGGAGCTGTTTTTT. This chain connects TRBV11-2 to TRBJ2-2; unclear D gene. Trimming removed 6 bases from V and 0 bases from J, with 14 bases in between. This CDR3 contains 16 residues. In germline, CDR1 is SGHAT, CDR2 FQNNGV. The complete variable domain, with remaining parts taken from reference TRBV11-2 and TRBJ2-2, reads EAGVAQSPRYKIIEKRQSVAFWCNPISGHATLYWYQQILGQGPKLLIQFQNNGVVDDSQLPKDRFSAERLKGVDSTLKIQPAKLEDSAVYLCASRTLRTTNTGELFFGEGSRLTVL.

Comment on this clone: In the same sample, other DNA sequences code for this CDR3. This rearrangement joins TRBV7-9 to TRBJ1-4; 8 bases map to TRBD1. Germline lookup yields CDR1 SEHNR and CDR2 FQNEAQ (reference sequence). With V trimmed by 5 bases and J by 8 bases, 7 bases remained unmatched. The CDR3 is made up of 14 amino acids. The CDR3 reads CASSAQGGGEKLFF. CDR3 sequence (DNA): TGTGCCAGCAGCGCACAGGGGGGAGGCGAAAAACTGTTTTTT. Full variable domain (missing parts from reference TRBV7-9 and TRBJ1-4): DTGVSQNPRHKITKRGQNVTFRCDPISEHNRLYWYRQTLGQGPEFLTYFQNEAQLEKSRLLSDRFSAERPKGSFSTLEIQRTEQGDSAMYLCASSAQGGGEKLFFGSGTQLSVL.

This clone was seen just once. The chain uses TRBV6-1 and TRBJ1-1; D is unresolved. Trimming took off 1 base at V and 2 bases at J, with 11 bases between the two ends. This CDR3 has 15 residues. The V gene's germline CDR1 is MNHNS and CDR2 SASEGT. The CDR3: CASSEVDSGNTEAFF. CDR3 sequence (DNA): TGTGCCAGCAGTGAAGTCGATTCAGGTAACACTGAAGCTTTCTTT.

The CDR3 region has the DNA TGTGCCAGCAGTCCGGACAGGGCGGGAGGCTACACCTTC. Its translation is CASSPDRAGGYTF. V is TRBV27 and J is TRBJ1-2, with TRBD1 identical over 8 bases. In germline, CDR1 is MNHEY, CDR2 SMNVEV (reference sequence). This CDR3 is 13 amino acids long. V lost 5 bases and J lost 8; bases outside the gene matches: 7.

CDR3 in amino acids: CASSRTLAGLQETQYF. For the CDR3, the DNA is TGTGCCAGCTCACGGACTCTAGCGGGGCTCCAAGAGACCCAGTACTTC. The genes are TRBV18 and TRBJ2-5, with 9 bases fitting TRBD2. This CDR3 contains 16 residues. The V gene's germline CDR1 is KGHSH and CDR2 LQKENI. V lost 4 bases to trimming and J lost 1 base; unmatched junction nucleotides: 7.

The chain combines TRBV6-1 with TRBJ1-5; 8 positions agree with TRBD1. The V gene end was trimmed by 8 bases and the J gene end by 5 bases; junction bases not matched to a gene: 2. Germline CDR1 MNHNS, CDR2 SASEGT. This CDR3 is built from 12 residues. The CDR3 DNA is TGTGCCAGCGGACAGGGTGATCAGCCCCAGCATTTT. Its translation: CASGQGDQPQHF.

The chain is built from TRBV7-9 and TRBJ1-4; D may be TRBD1 (6 bases). This CDR3 is 14 amino acids long. The germline V gene encodes CDR1 SEHNR and CDR2 FQNEAQ (reference sequence). Trimming shortened V by 0 bases and J by 6 bases, and 8 bases separated the two germline ends. The CDR3: CASSLAGGHEKLFF. The CDR3 bases are TGTGCCAGCAGCTTAGCTGGGGGGCATGAAAAACTGTTTTTT.

The table lists this clone with a count of one. The chain uses TRBV7-2 and TRBJ2-7; a weak D match, TRBD2 (5 bases). This CDR3 has 12 residues. Looked up from germline, CDR1 is SGHTA and CDR2 is FQGNSA. The V end was cut by 8 bases, the J end by 0 bases, with 8 bases between. The chain's CDR3 is CASQRSSYEQYF. The CDR3 nucleotides are TGTGCCAGCCAGCGGAGCTCCTACGAGCAGTACTTC.

The rearrangement links TRBV6-5 to TRBJ2-1; 7 bases fit TRBD1. The CDR3 sequence is 16 residues long. Per the germline V gene, CDR1 is MNHEY and CDR2 is SVGAGI. V gave up 2 bases and J gave up 13 bases; unmatched junction bases: 17. For the CDR3, the DNA is TGTGCCAGCAGTTACCACTCCGGGACAGAGGTTGGGGACCAGTTCTTC. This codes for CASSYHSGTEVGDQFF.

The rearrangement links TRBV28 to TRBJ2-5; no clear D. Trimming removed 7 bases at V and 10 bases at J, with 19 bases between. The germline V gene has CDR1 MDHEN and CDR2 SYDVKM. CDR3 size: 13 residues. CDR3 nucleotides: TGTGCCAGCACACGTACGTTGGAAGGGTTCCAGTACTTC. This gives the protein CASTRTLEGFQYF.

About this clone: Other DNA sequences within the sample encode an identical CDR3. The chain uses TRBV30 and TRBJ1-3; D might be TRBD1 (6 bases). The V and J ends lost 2 bases and 4 bases respectively, with 9 bases between them. Germline-derived CDR1 and CDR2 are GTSNPN and SVGIG (reference sequence). The CDR3 sequence is 13 residues long. This CDR3 reads CAWSPDRGNTIYF. DNA for the CDR3: TGTGCCTGGAGTCCGGACAGAGGAAACACCATATATTTT.

The V call is TRBV9, the J call TRBJ1-4; the D is unclear. Trimming left V 4 bases short and J 7 bases short, with 17 bases between. Germline CDR1 reads SGDLS; CDR2 reads YYNGEE. CDR3 length equals 15 residues. The DNA for the CDR3 is TGTGCCAGCAGCCCCCAAGGAGGGATCGGTGAAAAACTGTTTTTT. It is translated as CASSPQGGIGEKLFF.

V usage is TRBV7-2 and J usage is TRBJ1-5; weak D call: TRBD1 (5 bases). Trimming took off 7 bases at V and 0 bases at J, with 13 bases between the two ends. CDR1 and CDR2 (germline): SGHTA, FQGNSA. The CDR3 runs 15 residues. The CDR3, as DNA: TGTGCCAGCAACCAGGGACGGGGTAGCAATCAGCCCCAGCATTTT. Amino acid sequence: CASNQGRGSNQPQHF.

The V call is TRBV7-7, the J call TRBJ2-3; D unresolved. Per the germline V gene, CDR1 is SSHAT and CDR2 is FNYEAQ (reference sequence). This CDR3 region has 14 residues. V lost 5 bases and J lost 0, with 9 bases in between. The CDR3 reads CASSPLSSTDTQYF. The DNA of the CDR3 is TGTGCCAGCAGCCCTCTTAGTAGCACAGATACGCAGTATTTT.

This chain joins TRBV28 and TRBJ1-3; D may be TRBD1 (6 bases). The CDR3 has 16 amino acids. The V gene lost 6 bases and the J gene lost 0 bases, with 15 bases spanning the gap. In germline, CDR1 is MDHEN, CDR2 SYDVKM. The CDR3 loop reads CASSSQQGFSGNTIYF. CDR3 DNA sequence: TGTGCCAGCAGCTCCCAACAGGGATTCTCTGGAAACACCATATATTTT.

The chain carries TRBV28 and TRBJ1-1; 10 bases line up with TRBD1. The CDR3 has 16 residues. Germline V CDR1 and CDR2: MDHEN, SYDVKM. Trimming at V came to 5 bases and at J to 0 bases, leaving 6 bases not matched to a gene. The CDR3 loop reads CASSPGQGFVNTEAFF. The CDR3 DNA follows: TGTGCCAGCAGTCCGGGACAGGGGTTTGTGAACACTGAAGCTTTCTTT.

The chain has TRBV9 and TRBJ2-1, with TRBD1 matching over 8 bases. J was trimmed by 7 bases and V by 0 bases; bases with no gene match: 6. Germline CDR1 reads SGDLS; CDR2 reads YYNGEE. The CDR3 length is 15 residues. CDR3 coding DNA: TGTGCCAGCAGCGTAGCGGCAGGGGGCTTGAATGAGCAGTTCTTC. Translating it yields CASSVAAGGLNEQFF.